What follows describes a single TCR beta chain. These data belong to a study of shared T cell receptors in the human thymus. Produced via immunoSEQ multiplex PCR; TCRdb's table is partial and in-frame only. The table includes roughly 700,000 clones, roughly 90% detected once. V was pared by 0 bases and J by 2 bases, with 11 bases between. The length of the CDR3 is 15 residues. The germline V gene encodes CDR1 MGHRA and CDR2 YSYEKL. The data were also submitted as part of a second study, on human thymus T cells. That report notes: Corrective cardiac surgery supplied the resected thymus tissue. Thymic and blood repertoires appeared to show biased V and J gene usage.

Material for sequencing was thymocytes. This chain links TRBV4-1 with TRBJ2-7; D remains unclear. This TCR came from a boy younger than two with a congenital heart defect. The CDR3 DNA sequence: TGCGCCAGCAGCCAAGATGGGCTGGCCCCCTACGAGCAGTACTTC. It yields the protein CASSQDGLAPYEQYF.